What follows are 20 T cell receptor beta chains derived from one specimen sequenced in a study of blood T cell repertoires in COVID-19. TCRdb's copy holds only in-frame clones and misses some; the assay was immunoSEQ multiplex PCR. The repertoire holds roughly 86,000 clones, with roughly 80% as singletons. Sequencing was carried out using peripheral blood. Receptor source: a man aged 50 to 59 with acute or convalescent COVID-19.

The genes are TRBV5-1 and TRBJ2-5; 7 bases are a match to TRBD1. Germline V gene lookup returns CDR1 SGHRS and CDR2 YFSETQ. Germline trimming cut 0 bases from V and 0 bases from J; bases unmatched to any gene: 2. The CDR3 totals 15 residues. This CDR3 reads CASSLGQGYQETQYF. CDR3 nucleotides: TGCGCCAGCAGCTTGGGACAGGGATACCAAGAGACCCAGTACTTC.

The rearrangement joins TRBV30 to TRBJ2-6; 7 bases match TRBD1. The CDR3 length is 17 residues. Trimming took 3 bases from V and 0 from J; bases not matched to a gene: 8. CDR1 and CDR2 from the germline V gene are GTSNPN and SVGIG (reference sequence). The CDR3 sequence is CAWSKDRFVSGANVLTF. CDR3 nucleotides: TGTGCCTGGAGCAAGGACAGGTTCGTCTCTGGGGCCAACGTCCTGACTTTC.

This clone was observed a few times. The chain joins TRBV11-2 to TRBJ1-1, with D unclear. Germline-derived CDR1 and CDR2 are SGHAT and FQNNGV. CDR3 length: 14 amino acids. V lost 1 base, J lost 1 base, and 7 bases lay in between. The CDR3: CASSLGAANTEAFF. CDR3 coding DNA: TGTGCCAGCAGCTTAGGGGCAGCGAACACTGAAGCTTTCTTT. The full variable domain, rest sourced from reference TRBV11-2 and TRBJ1-1, is EAGVAQSPRYKIIEKRQSVAFWCNPISGHATLYWYQQILGQGPKLLIQFQNNGVVDDSQLPKDRFSAERLKGVDSTLKIQPAKLEDSAVYLCASSLGAANTEAFFGQGTRLTVV.

The rearrangement joins TRBV10-3 to TRBJ2-1, with D possibly TRBD2 on 6 matching bases. V was shortened by 3 bases and J by 0 bases, with 12 bases between the two germline ends. Germline CDR1 reads ENHRY; CDR2 reads SYGVKD. The CDR3 has 16 residues. Here the CDR3 reads CAISDGGESSYNEQFF. The CDR3 DNA is TGTGCCATCAGTGATGGCGGGGAGAGCTCCTACAATGAGCAGTTCTTC.

The chain recombines TRBV5-4 with TRBJ1-5; 9 nucleotides match TRBD1. This CDR3 has 17 amino acids. V shed 1 base and J 3 bases; nucleotides not matched to a gene: 8. CDR1 and CDR2 from the germline V gene are SGHNT and YYREEE (reference sequence). CDR3 nucleotides: TGTGCCAGCAGCTTGCAATCGGGACAGGGTTCCAATCAGCCCCAGCATTTT. Its translation is CASSLQSGQGSNQPQHF.

This chain uses TRBV19 with TRBJ1-6, with 7 bases aligning to TRBD1. Germline V CDR1 and CDR2: LNHDA, SQIVND (reference sequence). The V gene end was trimmed by 4 bases and the J gene end by 6 bases; junction bases not matched to a gene: 6. The CDR3 consists of 15 residues. The CDR3 region is CASSTATGSNSPLHF. In DNA, the CDR3 is TGTGCCAGTAGTACCGCGACAGGGTCTAATTCACCCCTCCACTTT.

This clone has only one observation. The J gene is TRBJ2-5, the V gene TRBV4-1, with D hard to call. This CDR3 has 14 residues. V gave up 5 bases and J gave up 3 bases, with 13 bases separating them. Germline-derived CDR1 and CDR2 are MGHRA and YSYEKL. The CDR3 protein is CASSSVDKKETQYF. In DNA form, the CDR3 reads TGCGCCAGCAGCTCAGTAGACAAGAAAGAGACCCAGTACTTC.

The CDR3 DNA sequence: TGTGCCAGCAGTCTAGGCGGCGAGCAGTACTTC. Translated: CASSLGGEQYF. V usage is TRBV6-2 or TRBV6-3 and J usage is TRBJ2-7, with D unresolved. This CDR3 spans 11 amino acids. V gave up 5 bases and J gave up 6 bases, with 8 bases separating them. Germline V lookup: CDR1 MNHEY, CDR2 SVGEGT.

The rearrangement links TRBV19 to TRBJ1-1; D uncertain. The CDR3 totals 13 residues. Germline V gene data show CDR1 as LNHDA and CDR2 as SQIVND (reference sequence). V lost 6 bases and J 5 bases, leaving 13 bases between the germline ends. CDR3 sequence: CASSFQTGTEAFF. The DNA of the CDR3 is TGTGCCAGTAGCTTCCAGACTGGGACTGAAGCTTTCTTT.

The V call is TRBV28, the J call TRBJ2-2; 11 positions match TRBD2. V gave up 6 bases and J gave up 5 bases; unmatched junction bases: 5. This CDR3 has 15 residues. CDR1 and CDR2 from the germline V gene are MDHEN and SYDVKM. The CDR3 loop is CASSRLAGGTGELFF. The CDR3 DNA reads as TGTGCCAGCAGCCGCCTAGCGGGAGGTACCGGGGAGCTGTTTTTT.

This clone has just a few counts. The V gene is TRBV4-1, the J gene TRBJ2-2, with a weak D call TRBD2 (6 bases). The CDR3 has 17 residues. CDR1 is MGHRA and CDR2 is YSYEKL in the germline V gene. Trimming took off 0 bases at V and 0 bases at J, with 11 bases between the two ends. This CDR3 is CASSQDRGNSNTGELFF. CDR3 in DNA: TGCGCCAGCAGCCAAGATCGGGGGAATTCGAACACCGGGGAGCTGTTTTTT.

V and J are TRBV7-2 and TRBJ2-7; TRBD2 matches 9 bases. Per the germline V gene, CDR1 is SGHTA and CDR2 is FQGNSA. The CDR3 has 18 amino acids. V was clipped by 1 base and J by 0 bases; unmatched bases: 10. The CDR3 DNA is TGTGCCAGCAGCTTAGAGCGCTCGCTAGCGGGGAGCTCCTACGAGCAGTACTTC. Protein sequence: CASSLERSLAGSSYEQYF.

The chain combines TRBV5-6 with TRBJ1-3; D gene ambiguous. Germline V CDR1 and CDR2: SGHDT, YYEEEE. The CDR3 totals 14 residues. With 4 bases removed from V and 1 base from J, the gap between germline ends came to 9 bases. CDR3 amino acids: CASSPTVSGNTIYF. The DNA of the CDR3 is TGTGCCAGCAGCCCCACTGTTTCTGGAAACACCATATATTTT. Together with reference TRBV5-6 and TRBJ1-3, the CDR3 gives the full variable domain: DAGVTQSPTHLIKTRGQQVTLRCSPKSGHDTVSWYQQALGQGPQFIFQYYEEEERQRGNFPDRFSGHQFPNYSSELNVNALLLGDSALYLCASSPTVSGNTIYFGEGSWLTVV.

The rearrangement uses TRBV11-3 and TRBJ1-1, with 8 bases that match TRBD1. V dropped 6 bases and J dropped 5; count of bases not matched to a gene: 5. The germline V gene encodes CDR1 SGHNT and CDR2 YENEEA. The CDR3 is made up of 13 amino acids. The CDR3 loop is CASSKTGGTEAFF. The CDR3 region has the DNA TGTGCCAGCAGTAAAACAGGGGGAACTGAAGCTTTCTTT.

The genes are TRBV5-6 and TRBJ1-5; D may be TRBD1 (5 bases). Trimming stripped 3 bases from V and 4 bases from J, with 20 bases between. The CDR3 consists of 17 residues. Germline CDR1 is SGHDT and CDR2 is YYEEEE. The CDR3 loop reads CASSSLGTKGINQPQHF. Written as DNA, the CDR3 is TGTGCCAGCAGCTCTCTTGGGACTAAAGGAATAAATCAGCCCCAGCATTTT.

V usage is TRBV7-8 and J usage is TRBJ1-6, with D possibly matching TRBD1 (5 bases). Per the germline V gene, CDR1 is SGHVS and CDR2 is FQNEAQ. Trimming left V 3 bases short and J 11 bases short, with 17 bases between. This CDR3 is built from 15 residues. The DNA of the CDR3 is TGTGCCAGCAGCTTCCAGGGCCCAGAAAAACCACCCCTCCACTTT. Protein: CASSFQGPEKPPLHF.

This chain links TRBV7-3 with TRBJ1-4, with TRBD1 as a possible D gene (5 bases). With 0 bases removed from V and 6 bases from J, the gap between germline ends came to 11 bases. Germline V lookup: CDR1 SGHTA, CDR2 FQGTGA. This CDR3 has 15 residues. The CDR3 nucleotides are TGTGCCAGCAGCTTAACTGGGGGAGGGGATGAAAAACTGTTTTTT. Encoded protein: CASSLTGGGDEKLFF.

This chain links TRBV15 with TRBJ2-5; D might be TRBD2 (6 bases). The V and J ends lost 1 base and 2 bases respectively, with 14 bases between them. There are 16 residues in the CDR3. Germline V gene data show CDR1 as LNHNV and CDR2 as YYDKDF (reference sequence). The CDR3 DNA follows: TGTGCCACCAGCAGAGGGGCCGGGACTGATCAAGAGACCCAGTACTTC. As protein: CATSRGAGTDQETQYF.

This rearrangement joins TRBV18 to TRBJ2-5; tentatively, D is TRBD1 (6 bases). Looked up from germline, CDR1 is KGHSH and CDR2 is LQKENI. The CDR3 loop spans 14 amino acids. Trimming took off 1 base at V and 3 bases at J, with 9 bases between the two ends. Here the CDR3 reads CASSPQAGEETQYF. Here the CDR3 DNA reads TGTGCCAGCTCACCACAGGCAGGGGAAGAGACCCAGTACTTC.

DNA of the CDR3: TGTGCCAGCAGCCCGCCGGGACTAGCGGGTTTTGTTCGGGCCAATGAGCAGTTCTTC. Its translation is CASSPPGLAGFVRANEQFF. J is TRBJ2-1 and V is TRBV11-2; 12 nucleotides agree with TRBD2. The V gene end was trimmed by 5 bases and the J gene end by 6 bases; junction bases not matched to a gene: 17. The length of the CDR3 is 19 residues. Germline V gene sequence: CDR1 SGHAT, CDR2 FQNNGV.